This T cell receptor (beta chain) emerged from a study of OX40 agonist ivuxolimab in advanced cancers. Study-wide results and limits: Clonal expansion by week 6 occurred in CD4+ and CD8+ blood T cells (at 0.1 to 3.0 mg/kg).

This CDR3 region has 14 residues. Trimming cost V 3 bases and J 9 bases, with 12 bases left between them. Germline assignment: CDR1 LNHDA and CDR2 SQIVND (reference sequence). Clones were read by immunoSEQ multiplex PCR, and TCRdb kept only the in-frame ones, dropping some. The table has approximately 75,000 clones, around 90% seen once. To note about this clone: Its matching antigen is unknown.

The sequence was collected from an adult with an advanced solid tumor such as melanoma, head and neck, liver or kidney cancer. The sequencing used CD4+ or CD8+ T cells sorted from blood, collected in a trial of the OX40 agonist ivuxolimab. The chain recombines TRBV19 with TRBJ1-6; no clear D gene. CDR3 loop: CASSIGGNTSPLHF. The CDR3 region has the DNA TGTGCCAGTAGTATTGGAGGGAATACTTCACCCCTCCACTTT.